Shown below are 4 T cell receptor beta chains from a single sample sequenced in a study of blood T cells in healthy people across ages. With a J-beta primer mix and a sample-barcoded 5' primer, a second PCR ran about 7 to 12 cycles. TCRdb re-analysed the 5' RACE reads in MiXCR, keeping a single row per CDR3 protein. The sample contains about 1,500,000 distinct CDR3 sequences, roughly 27% of which appear only once. Sequenced sample: blood. Receptors originate from a woman younger than 45 in good health.

This clonotype has just a few counts. The V call is TRBV3-1, the J call TRBJ1-2; D is possibly TRBD1 (6 bases). The ends were cut back, 3 bases at V and 8 bases at J, with 19 bases in the middle. Germline values: CDR1 LGHDT, CDR2 YNNKEL (reference sequence). The CDR3 totals 15 residues. The CDR3 nucleotides are TGTGCCAGCAGCCAGGTTCCGACAGGACACGAGGGCTACACCTTC. It is translated as CASSQVPTGHEGYTF.

DNA for the CDR3: TGCAGCGTAAACCCCCCAGGGACCATCACAGATACGCAGTATTTT. It is translated as CSVNPPGTITDTQYF. The chain couples TRBV29-1 to TRBJ2-3; D may match TRBD1 or TRBD2 (5 bases each). The CDR3 has 15 residues. V lost 6 bases and J 2 bases, leaving 18 bases between the germline ends. Germline CDR1 reads SQVTM; CDR2 reads ANQGSEA.

This clonotype was counted between two and nine times. V gene TRBV23-1 combines with J gene TRBJ2-7, with 8 positions matching TRBD2. TRBV23-1 is noted as an ORF with a role that remains uncertain. CDR3 size: 17 residues. V trimming: 4 bases; J trimming: 1 base; junction bases outside the gene matches: 12. CDR3 in amino acids: CASSRENRGGQSYEQYF. The CDR3, as DNA: TGCGCCAGCAGTCGCGAAAATCGGGGGGGACAATCCTACGAGCAGTACTTC.

This clonotype was counted many times. The chain couples TRBV7-3 to TRBJ2-4; 8 bases are a match to TRBD1. This CDR3 has 12 residues. The V and J ends lost 2 bases and 9 bases, in that order; junction bases with no gene match: 0. The germline V gene encodes CDR1 SGHTA and CDR2 FQGTGA. CDR3 DNA sequence: TGTGCCAGCAGCTTAGACAGGGGCATTCAGTACTTC. This sequence encodes CASSLDRGIQYF. Looking up the rest from reference TRBV7-3 and TRBJ2-4 gives the full variable domain: GAGVSQTPSNKVTEKGKYVELRCDPISGHTALYWYRQSLGQGPEFLIYFQGTGAADDSGLPNDRFFAVRPEGSVSTLKIQRTERGDSAVYLCASSLDRGIQYFGAGTRLSVL.